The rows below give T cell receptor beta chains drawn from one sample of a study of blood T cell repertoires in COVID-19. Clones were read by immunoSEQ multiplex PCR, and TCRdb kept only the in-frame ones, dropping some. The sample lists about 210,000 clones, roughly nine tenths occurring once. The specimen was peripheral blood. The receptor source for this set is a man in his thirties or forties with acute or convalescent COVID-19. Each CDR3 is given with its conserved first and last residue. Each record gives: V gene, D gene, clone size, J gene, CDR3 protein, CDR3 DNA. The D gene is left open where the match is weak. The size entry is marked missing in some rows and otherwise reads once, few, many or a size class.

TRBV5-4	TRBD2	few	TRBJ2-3	CASSSAASGNTDTQYF	TGTGCCAGCAGCTCTGCGGCTAGCGGAAACACAGATACGCAGTATTTT
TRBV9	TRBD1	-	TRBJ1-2	CASSGLDRTGNSGYTF	TGTGCCAGCAGCGGCCTCGATCGGACAGGCAATAGTGGCTACACCTTC
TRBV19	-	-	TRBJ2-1	CASSSLIRSWDEQFF	TGTGCCAGTAGTTCCTTAATTCGGAGTTGGGATGAGCAGTTCTTC
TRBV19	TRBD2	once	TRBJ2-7	CASSILSSGDYEQYF	TGTGCCAGTAGTATCCTGTCTAGCGGGGACTACGAGCAGTACTTC
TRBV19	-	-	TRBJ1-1	CASRQGGTEAFF	TGTGCCAGTAGACAGGGTGGTACTGAAGCTTTCTTT
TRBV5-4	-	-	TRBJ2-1	CASSATSQGSDEQFF	TGTGCCAGCAGCGCAACCTCGCAGGGGTCGGATGAGCAGTTCTTC
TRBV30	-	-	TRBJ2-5	CAWSQETQYF	TGTGCCTGGAGTCAGGAGACCCAGTACTTC
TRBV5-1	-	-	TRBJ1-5	CASRWGEYRNQPQHF	TGCGCCAGCAGGTGGGGCGAATACCGCAATCAGCCCCAGCATTTT
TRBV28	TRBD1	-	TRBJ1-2	CASSRGQNYGYTF	TGTGCCAGCAGCAGGGGACAGAACTATGGCTACACCTTC
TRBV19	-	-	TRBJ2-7	CASSIRPGIADEQYF	TGTGCCAGTAGTATAAGGCCCGGGATCGCCGACGAGCAGTACTTC
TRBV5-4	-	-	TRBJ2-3	CASSLKGKDTQYF	TGTGCCAGCAGCTTGAAGGGGAAAGATACGCAGTATTTT
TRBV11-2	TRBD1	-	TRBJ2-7	CASSKDRAPSYEQYF	TGTGCCAGCAGCAAGGACAGGGCACCCTCCTACGAGCAGTACTTC
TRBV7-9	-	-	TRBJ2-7	CASSSLGYEQYF	TGTGCCAGCAGCAGTCTCGGGTACGAGCAGTACTTC
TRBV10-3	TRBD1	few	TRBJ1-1	CAISDKGAGDAFF	TGTGCCATCAGTGATAAGGGGGCAGGGGATGCTTTCTTT
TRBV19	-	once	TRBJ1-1	CASSIRVPRGTEAFF	TGTGCCAGTAGTATCAGGGTTCCTCGGGGGACTGAAGCTTTCTTT
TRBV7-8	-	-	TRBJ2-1	CASSTSTGMHYNEQFF	TGTGCCAGCAGCACTTCGACAGGAATGCACTACAATGAGCAGTTCTTC
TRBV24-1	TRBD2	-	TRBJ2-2	CATSDLRGGDTGELFF	TGTGCCACCAGTGATTTACGGGGGGGGGACACCGGGGAGCTGTTTTTT
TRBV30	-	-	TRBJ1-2	CAWRSTGLGYTF	TGTGCCTGGAGGTCTACGGGTCTTGGCTACACCTTC
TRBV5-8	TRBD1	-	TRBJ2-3	CASSLDAGGIDTQYF	TGTGCCAGCAGCTTGGATGCAGGGGGCATAGATACGCAGTATTTT
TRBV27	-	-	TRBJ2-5	CASRLQRDTLRETQYF	TGTGCCAGCAGGTTACAGAGGGACACCCTGAGGGAGACCCAGTACTTC
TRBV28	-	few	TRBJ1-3	CASSLGGGVFSGNTIYF	TGTGCCAGCAGTCTCGGCGGGGGAGTTTTCTCTGGAAACACCATATATTTT
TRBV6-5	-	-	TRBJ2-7	CTAGQGSFGYEQYF	TGTACGGCCGGGCAGGGGTCCTTTGGCTACGAGCAGTACTTC